Each of the 30 T cell receptor beta chains below was sequenced from the same sample in a study of control samples from healthy donors and cancer patients. Some clones are missing from TCRdb's copy, which holds only in-frame ones; the method was immunoSEQ multiplex PCR. The data show 120,000 or so clones, approximately 94% seen once. The specimen was blood. The origin of the receptors is a young man in good health.

The chain combines TRBV4-3 with TRBJ1-5; D is uncertain. Germline values: CDR1 LGHNA, CDR2 YSLEER. Trimming left V 3 bases short and J 3 bases short, with 12 bases between. CDR3 length: 15 amino acids. CDR3: CASSQNPLTNQPQHF. DNA for the CDR3: TGCGCCAGCAGCCAGAACCCCTTGACCAATCAGCCCCAGCATTTT.

The V and J genes are TRBV24-1 and TRBJ1-1, with D unclear. Germline V gene lookup returns CDR1 KGHDR and CDR2 SFDVKD. The length of the CDR3 is 13 residues. The germline V and J ends were trimmed by 7 bases and 4 bases, with 12 bases remaining between them. As DNA, the CDR3 is TGTGCCACCAGCGAGAGGGCGGGCACTGAAGCTTTCTTT. This gives the protein CATSERAGTEAFF.

This clone has only one observation. V gene TRBV29-1 combines with J gene TRBJ2-2, with TRBD1 as a possible D gene (7 bases). The CDR3 has 14 residues. Germline CDR1 SQVTM, CDR2 ANQGSEA. The V and J ends lost 6 bases and 5 bases respectively, with 16 bases between them. CDR3 DNA: TGCAGCGTGGCAGGGGGGTTCGCGACCGGGGAGCTGTTTTTT. Translation gives CSVAGGFATGELFF.

J is TRBJ2-5 and V is TRBV9, with D maybe TRBD1 (5 bases). CDR1 SGDLS and CDR2 YYNGEE come from the germline V gene. There are 14 residues in the CDR3. V gave up 5 bases and J gave up 5 bases, with 16 bases separating them. The CDR3 loop is CASSLGSRVETQYF. CDR3 sequence (DNA): TGTGCCAGCAGTCTAGGGTCCAGGGTCGAGACCCAGTACTTC. The variable domain in full, completed from reference TRBV9 and TRBJ2-5, reads DSGVTQTPKHLITATGQRVTLRCSPRSGDLSVYWYQQSLDQGLQFLIQYYNGEERAKGNILERFSAQQFPDLHSELNLSSLELGDSALYFCASSLGSRVETQYFGPGTRLLVL.

CDR3: CATRPAGPESNEQFF. In DNA form, the CDR3 reads TGTGCCACCAGACCAGCGGGGCCTGAATCCAATGAGCAGTTCTTC. The chain carries TRBV24-1 and TRBJ2-1; 7 bases are shared with TRBD2. Germline lookup yields CDR1 KGHDR and CDR2 SFDVKD. There are 15 residues in the CDR3. Germline trimming cut 7 bases from V and 6 bases from J; bases unmatched to any gene: 11.

The rearrangement links TRBV27 to TRBJ1-2; D not resolved. The V gene's germline CDR1 is MNHEY and CDR2 SMNVEV (reference sequence). This CDR3 spans 14 amino acids. V was cut by 8 bases and J by 2 bases, with 15 bases left in between. CDR3 in DNA: TGTGCCAGCGGGCCCCCGAGGGAGAACTATGGCTACACCTTC. Translating gives CASGPPRENYGYTF.

This chain uses TRBV6-2 or TRBV6-3 with TRBJ2-3, with 7 bases that match TRBD2. CDR3 size: 15 residues. Germline V CDR1 and CDR2: MNHEY, SVGEGT. With V trimmed by 2 bases and J by 6 bases, 8 bases remained unmatched. The CDR3 region is CASSYVGGTPDTQYF. The CDR3 DNA is TGTGCCAGCAGTTACGTGGGGGGGACCCCGGATACGCAGTATTTT.

The chain has TRBV6-5 and TRBJ2-2; maybe TRBD2 (6 bases). The germline V gene encodes CDR1 MNHEY and CDR2 SVGAGI. There are 14 residues in the CDR3. V was clipped by 9 bases and J by 3 bases, with 14 bases between them. CDR3 in amino acids: CASQYGEDTGELFF. The CDR3 DNA is TGTGCCAGTCAGTACGGGGAGGACACCGGGGAGCTGTTTTTT.

This chain connects TRBV2 to TRBJ1-2, with TRBD1 matching over 8 bases. The germline CDR1 and CDR2 sequences are SNHLY and FYNNEI. J gave up 2 bases and V 5 bases, and 4 bases lay outside the gene matches. The CDR3 sequence is 14 residues long. CDR3 sequence reads: CASSRQGSNYGYTF. The CDR3 bases are TGTGCCAGCAGTCGACAGGGGTCAAACTATGGCTACACCTTC.

J is TRBJ2-5 and V is TRBV27, with 7 bases lining up with TRBD1. The CDR3 runs to 14 residues. The V segment lost 3 bases and the J segment 4 bases; nucleotides outside the gene matches: 5. Germline CDR1 MNHEY, CDR2 SMNVEV (reference sequence). CDR3 sequence: CASSLTGQRETQYF. The CDR3 coding sequence is TGTGCCAGCAGTTTGACAGGGCAGCGAGAGACCCAGTACTTC.

This rearrangement joins TRBV7-6 to TRBJ1-1; no definite D call. The CDR3 sequence is 15 residues long. The germline CDR1 and CDR2 sequences are SGHVS and FNYEAQ. V was cut by 6 bases and J by 2 bases, with 16 bases left in between. As DNA, the CDR3 is TGTGCCAGCAGGTACACGGACGGAGCCAACACTGAAGCTTTCTTT. It encodes CASRYTDGANTEAFF.

Note on this clone: The germline gene is not matched at one end of the junction; a read error may be the cause. The chain has TRBV27 and TRBJ1-5, with TRBD1 matching over 7 bases. Germline V gene sequence: CDR1 MNHEY, CDR2 SMNVEV (reference sequence). The CDR3 runs to 13 residues. In DNA, the CDR3 is TGTGCCATCAGTGACAGGGTGAAGCAGCCCCAGCATTTT. Its translation is CAISDRVKQPQHF.

The rearrangement uses TRBV4-2 and TRBJ1-3, with D possibly TRBD1 on 5 matching bases. Germline CDR1 and CDR2: LGHNA and YNFKEQ. V was cut by 5 bases and J by 2 bases, with 19 bases left in between. The CDR3 is 17 amino acids. The CDR3 reads CASSERQGTLAGNTIYF. CDR3 nucleotides: TGTGCCAGCAGCGAGAGGCAGGGTACTCTTGCTGGAAACACCATATATTTT.

V is TRBV18 and J is TRBJ1-2; tentative D call: TRBD1 (5 bases). V was clipped by 8 bases and J by 0 bases, with 19 bases between them. From germline, CDR1 is KGHSH and CDR2 LQKENI. There are 16 residues in the CDR3. Written as DNA, the CDR3 is TGTGCCAGCACGACGGGGACCCAGCGGCCTAACTATGGCTACACCTTC. Protein sequence: CASTTGTQRPNYGYTF.

The V gene is TRBV7-8, the J gene TRBJ1-4; no firm D call. The V gene lost 2 bases and the J gene lost 4 bases, with 11 bases spanning the gap. The germline CDR1 and CDR2 sequences are SGHVS and FQNEAQ. CDR3 length: 15 residues. CDR3 residues: CASSLQSGRNEKLFF. For the CDR3, the DNA is TGTGCCAGCAGCTTACAGAGTGGTCGTAATGAAAAACTGTTTTTT.

The V call is TRBV4-3, the J call TRBJ1-2; no firm D call. Per germline, CDR1 LGHNA and CDR2 YSLEER. V was cut by 3 bases and J by 1 base, with 9 bases left in between. The CDR3 covers 14 residues. The CDR3 bases are TGCGCCAGCAGCCACCGTGGGGATAACTATGGCTACACCTTC. It codes for CASSHRGDNYGYTF.

This CDR3 is CASSPSEGGNQPQHF. CDR3 sequence (DNA): TGTGCCAGCAGCCCCTCGGAAGGCGGGAATCAGCCCCAGCATTTT. The chain employs TRBV27 and TRBJ1-5, with D uncertain. V lost 6 bases to trimming and J lost 4 bases, with 16 bases between them. CDR1 and CDR2 from the germline V gene are MNHEY and SMNVEV (reference sequence). The CDR3 consists of 15 residues.

This rearrangement joins TRBV13 to TRBJ2-7; D is perhaps TRBD1 (6 bases). The germline V gene encodes CDR1 PRHDT and CDR2 FYEKMQ (reference sequence). The CDR3 consists of 14 residues. Trimming took 3 bases from V and 3 from J, leaving 12 bases between them. The CDR3 nucleotides are TGTGCCAGCAGCTTGGGCAGGGGAAACTACGAGCAGTACTTC. It encodes CASSLGRGNYEQYF.

The chain links TRBV2 to TRBJ2-5; TRBD2 agrees at 10 bases. Per the germline V gene, CDR1 is SNHLY and CDR2 is FYNNEI. This CDR3 contains 14 residues. V shed 4 bases, J shed 9 bases, and the junction held 8 bases outside the gene matches. This CDR3 reads CASSVLAGKQAQYF. CDR3 coding DNA: TGTGCCAGCAGTGTACTAGCGGGGAAGCAAGCCCAGTACTTC.

V and J are TRBV9 and TRBJ1-2; D perhaps matches TRBD1 (5 bases). This CDR3 has 13 residues. V dropped 3 bases and J dropped 2 bases, with 8 bases sitting between them. The V gene's germline CDR1 is SGDLS and CDR2 YYNGEE. CDR3 sequence reads: CASSATENYGYTF. Here the CDR3 DNA reads TGTGCCAGCAGCGCGACAGAGAACTATGGCTACACCTTC. Drawing the rest from reference TRBV9 and TRBJ1-2, the complete variable domain is DSGVTQTPKHLITATGQRVTLRCSPRSGDLSVYWYQQSLDQGLQFLIQYYNGEERAKGNILERFSAQQFPDLHSELNLSSLELGDSALYFCASSATENYGYTFGSGTRLTVV.

The chain combines TRBV6-2 or TRBV6-3 with TRBJ2-3, with 8 bases matching TRBD2. V trimming: 6 bases; J trimming: 0 bases; junction bases outside the gene matches: 8. The germline V gene encodes CDR1 MNHEY and CDR2 SVGEGT. This CDR3 comprises 16 residues. The CDR3 sequence: CASSQALAGSTDTQYF. DNA for the CDR3: TGTGCCAGCAGCCAGGCCTTAGCGGGGAGCACAGATACGCAGTATTTT.

The CDR3 coding sequence is TGTGCCAGCAGCGACAGGTTCGAGCAGTACTTC. This codes for CASSDRFEQYF. The chain uses TRBV7-9 and TRBJ2-7; TRBD1 might be the D (6 bases). With 5 bases removed from V and 6 bases from J, the gap between germline ends came to 8 bases. The CDR3 has 11 amino acids. From germline, CDR1 is SEHNR and CDR2 FQNEAQ (reference sequence).

The rearrangement uses TRBV7-8 and TRBJ1-4, with D tentatively TRBD1 (5 bases). The CDR3 consists of 15 residues. Germline V lookup: CDR1 SGHVS, CDR2 FQNEAQ. Trimming took 3 bases from V and 0 from J, leaving 8 bases between them. CDR3 residues: CASSFRRATNEKLFF. DNA for the CDR3: TGTGCCAGCAGCTTCCGCAGGGCAACTAATGAAAAACTGTTTTTT.

The chain is built from TRBV19 and TRBJ1-5, with TRBD1 matching over 8 bases. The CDR3 runs to 13 residues. The trim removed 5 bases at V and 7 bases at J, leaving 4 bases unmatched. Per germline, CDR1 LNHDA and CDR2 SQIVND (reference sequence). The CDR3 bases are TGTGCCAGTAGTGCCGGACAGGGACAGCCCCAGCATTTT. Encoded protein: CASSAGQGQPQHF.

This clone was recorded once. The chain combines TRBV19 with TRBJ2-1; no reliable D call. The CDR3 extends over 15 amino acids. The germline CDR1 and CDR2 sequences are LNHDA and SQIVND (reference sequence). V lost 5 bases and J lost 8, with 19 bases in between. The CDR3 loop reads CASSLAKHQWDEQFF. The DNA of the CDR3 is TGTGCCAGTAGTCTTGCCAAGCACCAATGGGATGAGCAGTTCTTC.

The rearrangement joins TRBV4-1 to TRBJ2-6, with D perhaps assigned TRBD1 or TRBD2 (6 bases each). The CDR3 is 18 amino acids. CDR1 is MGHRA and CDR2 is YSYEKL in the germline V gene. Trimming removed 0 bases at V and 2 bases at J, with 14 bases between. The CDR3 sequence: CASSQDSSGGAGANVLTF. The CDR3 region has the DNA TGCGCCAGCAGCCAAGATTCGTCCGGGGGCGCTGGGGCCAACGTCCTGACTTTC.

V and J are TRBV11-2 and TRBJ1-2; D is possibly TRBD1 (6 bases). The CDR3 is made up of 14 amino acids. V lost 5 bases and J lost 3, with 13 bases in between. From germline, CDR1 is SGHAT and CDR2 FQNNGV. CDR3 bases: TGTGCCAGCAGCCTCACGGGGGCCGACTATGGCTACACCTTC. Amino acid sequence: CASSLTGADYGYTF. The entire variable domain, with the rest obtained from reference TRBV11-2 and TRBJ1-2, is as follows: EAGVAQSPRYKIIEKRQSVAFWCNPISGHATLYWYQQILGQGPKLLIQFQNNGVVDDSQLPKDRFSAERLKGVDSTLKIQPAKLEDSAVYLCASSLTGADYGYTFGSGTRLTVV.

V gene TRBV7-9 combines with J gene TRBJ2-1, with D maybe TRBD1 (6 bases). The germline V and J ends were trimmed by 6 bases and 9 bases, with 12 bases remaining between them. CDR3 length equals 12 residues. Looked up from germline, CDR1 is SEHNR and CDR2 is FQNEAQ (reference sequence). The CDR3 is CASSKQGIEQFF. As DNA, the CDR3 is TGTGCCAGCAGTAAACAGGGAATTGAGCAGTTCTTC.

This clone was seen once. The chain joins TRBV12-3 or TRBV12-4 to TRBJ1-5, with D hard to call. V lost 3 bases and J lost 6, with 9 bases in between. The CDR3 has 13 amino acids. The CDR3 here is CASSFKGGQPQHF. CDR3 nucleotides: TGTGCCAGCAGTTTTAAGGGAGGTCAGCCCCAGCATTTT.

The V call is TRBV6-2 or TRBV6-3, the J call TRBJ2-7, with D possibly being TRBD1 (5 bases). V gave up 4 bases and J gave up 5 bases, with 12 bases separating them. The germline V gene has CDR1 MNHEY and CDR2 SVGEGT. This CDR3 has 13 residues. The CDR3: CASSSGPPNEQYF. CDR3 bases: TGTGCCAGCAGTTCAGGGCCCCCCAACGAGCAGTACTTC.